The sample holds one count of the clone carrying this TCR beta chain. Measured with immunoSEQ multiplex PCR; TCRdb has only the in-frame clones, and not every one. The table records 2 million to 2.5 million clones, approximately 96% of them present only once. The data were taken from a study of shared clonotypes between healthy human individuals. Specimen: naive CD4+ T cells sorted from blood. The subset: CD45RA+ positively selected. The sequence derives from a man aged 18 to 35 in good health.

The CDR3 DNA is TGCGCCAGCGGGGGGAGCGGGGACACCGGGGAGCTGTTTTTT. It specifies CASGGSGDTGELFF. The V gene is TRBV10-1, the J gene TRBJ2-2, with TRBD2 matching over 7 bases. This CDR3 comprises 14 residues. Germline V lookup: CDR1 WNHNN, CDR2 SYGVQD (reference sequence). J gave up 3 bases and V 8 bases, and 6 bases lay outside the gene matches.